The 15 T cell receptor beta chains in this list originate from one sample, sequenced in a study of blood T cell repertoires in COVID-19. The assay was immunoSEQ multiplex PCR, and TCRdb's table has in-frame clones only and misses some. The profile shows 200,000 to 250,000 clones, 80% of them singletons. The sequenced material came from peripheral blood. These receptors were taken from a human donor in a cohort sampled during active COVID-19.

The rearrangement links TRBV4-1 to TRBJ2-7; TRBD2 matches 7 bases. The CDR3 runs to 16 residues. Germline V gene data show CDR1 as MGHRA and CDR2 as YSYEKL. Unmatched junction bases numbered 8, after V lost 0 bases and J lost 3 bases. In DNA, the CDR3 is TGCGCCAGCAGCCAAGAAGCTAGCGGACCTTTCTACGAGCAGTACTTC. Its translation is CASSQEASGPFYEQYF.

The rearrangement uses TRBV7-6 and TRBJ2-7, with a weak D call TRBD1 (5 bases). Trimming shortened V by 4 bases and J by 1 base, and 11 bases separated the two germline ends. CDR3 length: 14 amino acids. The germline gives CDR1 SGHVS, CDR2 FNYEAQ. CDR3 in DNA: TGTGCCAGCAGCTCCGACACAGGTTCCTACGAGCAGTACTTC. Protein product: CASSSDTGSYEQYF. Variable domain in full (rest from reference TRBV7-6 and TRBJ2-7): GAGVSQSPRYKVTKRGQDVALRCDPISGHVSLYWYRQALGQGPEFLTYFNYEAQQDKSGLPNDRFSAERPEGSISTLTIQRTEQRDSAMYRCASSSDTGSYEQYFGPGTRLTVT.

This chain's CDR3 is CATSLPPGQKSNQPQHF. DNA of the CDR3: TGTGCCACCAGCCTACCCCCGGGACAGAAAAGCAATCAGCCCCAGCATTTT. The chain joins TRBV15 to TRBJ1-5; 7 positions match TRBD1. Germline V CDR1 and CDR2: LNHNV, YYDKDF (reference sequence). The CDR3 spans 17 residues. V dropped 5 bases and J dropped 1; count of bases not matched to a gene: 11.

This chain uses TRBV19 with TRBJ2-1, with TRBD2 identical over 11 bases. The CDR3 runs 20 residues. V lost 4 bases, J lost 2 bases, and 16 bases stayed unmatched. The germline CDR1 and CDR2 sequences are LNHDA and SQIVND (reference sequence). The CDR3 spells CASSRSHPRLAGLTYNEQFF. The CDR3 bases are TGTGCCAGTAGTAGAAGCCATCCACGACTAGCGGGGCTTACCTACAATGAGCAGTTCTTC.

V is TRBV27 and J is TRBJ1-2, with 7 bases matching TRBD1. CDR1 and CDR2 from the germline V gene are MNHEY and SMNVEV (reference sequence). The CDR3 spans 15 residues. V lost 5 bases and J lost 4; bases outside the gene matches: 10. The CDR3 reads CASSPSTGPAYGYTF. The CDR3 coding sequence is TGTGCCAGCAGTCCCTCGACAGGGCCGGCCTATGGCTACACCTTC.

The table lists this clone with a few counts. V gene TRBV28 combines with J gene TRBJ2-7, with TRBD1 identical over 9 bases. The length of the CDR3 is 12 residues. Germline assignment: CDR1 MDHEN and CDR2 SYDVKM. With V trimmed by 8 bases and J by 3 bases, 2 bases remained unmatched. CDR3 protein: CASGGQGYEQYF. The CDR3 nucleotides read TGTGCCAGCGGGGGACAGGGCTACGAGCAGTACTTC.

This rearrangement joins TRBV30 to TRBJ2-3; 8 nucleotides agree with TRBD1. This CDR3 comprises 15 residues. J was trimmed by 0 bases and V by 7 bases; bases with no gene match: 9. Germline V gene lookup returns CDR1 GTSNPN and CDR2 SVGIG (reference sequence). As DNA, the CDR3 is TGTGCCTTGAACAGGGGGACACTTAGCACAGATACGCAGTATTTT. It codes for CALNRGTLSTDTQYF.

The genes are TRBV24-1 and TRBJ2-3; TRBD2 agrees at 9 bases. Germline loops: CDR1 KGHDR, CDR2 SFDVKD. V shed 6 bases and J 4 bases; nucleotides not matched to a gene: 10. The CDR3 consists of 16 residues. The CDR3 DNA reads TGTGCCACCAGTCCCTTGGGCGGGAGGGCCGCAGATACGCAGTATTTT. This codes for CATSPLGGRAADTQYF.

The chain combines TRBV4-2 with TRBJ2-7, with a tentative D call TRBD1 (7 bases). V was shortened by 1 base and J by 5 bases, with 21 bases between the two germline ends. Per the germline V gene, CDR1 is LGHNA and CDR2 is YNFKEQ. The CDR3 covers 17 residues. CDR3 loop: CASSQADGGQGGDEQYF. As DNA, the CDR3 is TGTGCCAGCAGCCAAGCGGATGGAGGGCAGGGGGGAGACGAGCAGTACTTC.

V usage is TRBV3-1 (or the pseudogene TRBV3-2) and J usage is TRBJ1-2; D uncertain. This CDR3 has 13 residues. The V end was cut by 1 base, the J end by 4 bases, with 7 bases between. CDR1 and CDR2 from the germline V gene are LGHDT and YNNKEL (reference sequence). CDR3 region: CASSQVGGYGYTF. CDR3 nucleotides: TGTGCCAGCAGCCAAGTTGGAGGCTATGGCTACACCTTC.

For the CDR3, the DNA is TGTGCCAGCCTTAATAGGGGCAGGGGGAACACTGAAGCTTTCTTT. Protein sequence: CASLNRGRGNTEAFF. V gene TRBV5-6 combines with J gene TRBJ1-1; D is perhaps TRBD1 (6 bases). The CDR3 is 15 amino acids. V lost 7 bases and J lost 1, with 17 bases in between. Germline lookup yields CDR1 SGHDT and CDR2 YYEEEE.

The chain joins TRBV6-5 to TRBJ1-2; possibly TRBD1 for D (6 bases). V was trimmed by 6 bases and J by 4 bases, leaving 18 bases between them. The germline gives CDR1 MNHEY, CDR2 SVGAGI. This CDR3 region has 15 residues. CDR3 protein: CASSSPTDSLYGYTF. The DNA for the CDR3 is TGTGCCAGCAGCTCCCCCACGGACAGCCTCTATGGCTACACCTTC.

Within the sample, this clone is medium-sized. This chain connects TRBV11-2 to TRBJ2-1; TRBD2 matches at 9 bases. CDR1 is SGHAT and CDR2 is FQNNGV in the germline V gene. Trimming took 2 bases from V and 5 from J; bases not matched to a gene: 4. CDR3 length: 15 amino acids. As DNA, the CDR3 is TGTGCCAGCAGCTTAAGCGGGGGGCCCAACAATGAGCAGTTCTTC. This codes for CASSLSGGPNNEQFF.

V and J are TRBV19 and TRBJ2-7, with D maybe TRBD2 (5 bases). The CDR3 sequence is 17 residues long. Germline CDR1 reads LNHDA; CDR2 reads SQIVND (reference sequence). V was cut by 3 bases and J by 4 bases, with 22 bases left in between. CDR3: CASSIRVNGPGGYEQYF. In nucleotides, the CDR3 is TGTGCCAGTAGTATCCGGGTTAACGGCCCCGGCGGGTACGAGCAGTACTTC.

This chain uses TRBV5-1 with TRBJ1-4; the D is unclear. The V gene lost 1 base and the J gene lost 8 bases, with 21 bases spanning the gap. The CDR3 totals 17 residues. In germline, CDR1 is SGHRS, CDR2 YFSETQ. The DNA for the CDR3 is TGCGCCAGCAGCTTGTCGCGCCGGGGAAGGGTTTTAGAAAAACTGTTTTTT. Its translation: CASSLSRRGRVLEKLFF.